This T cell receptor (beta chain) was recovered during a study of blood T cell repertoires in COVID-19. The wider study: Acute and convalescent COVID-19 samples came from the United States, Italy and Spain.

CDR3 size: 15 residues. Unmatched junction bases numbered 7, after V lost 0 bases and J lost 5 bases. The germline V gene has CDR1 SGDLS and CDR2 YYNGEE. Profiled with immunoSEQ multiplex PCR; TCRdb holds only in-frame clones, not every one. Here the sample spans fewer than 200,000 clones, approximately 85% being singletons. The chain couples TRBV9 to TRBJ1-2, with 7 bases matching TRBD1. Sequences were obtained from peripheral blood. This receptor was identified in a woman aged 55-69 years with acute or convalescent COVID-19. The CDR3: CASSVESGQAYGYTF. In nucleotides, the CDR3 is TGTGCCAGCAGCGTAGAGTCCGGACAGGCTTATGGCTACACCTTC.